The clone carrying this T cell receptor (beta chain) was counted a single time. V lost 3 bases to trimming and J lost 0 bases, with 11 bases between them. This CDR3 region has 15 residues. Germline V lookup: CDR1 SGHRS, CDR2 YFSETQ. The source of the sample is a study of control samples from healthy donors and cancer patients. Clones were read by immunoSEQ multiplex PCR, and TCRdb kept only the in-frame ones, dropping some. This table holds 130,000 or so clones, 89% found once. Sequenced material: PBMCs. The chain couples TRBV5-1 to TRBJ2-3; D is undetermined. The clonotype comes from a man between 45 and 60 years old with head and neck cancer. The CDR3 region has the DNA TGCGCCAGCAGCTCTGACCCCTCCAGCACAGATACGCAGTATTTT. Protein product: CASSSDPSSTDTQYF.